A single sample gave rise to the 10 T cell receptor beta chains below, sequenced in a study of cytomegalovirus exposure and HLA in healthy donors. Amplification used 60 Vbeta primers and 13 Jbeta primers. Profiled with immunoSEQ multiplex PCR; TCRdb holds only in-frame clones, not every one. The data hold approximately 110,000 clones, with 75% to 85% observed a single time. Sequencing was carried out using PBMCs. Every receptor here comes from a man aged 18 to 30 in good health and CMV-seronegative.

V is TRBV18 and J is TRBJ2-7; tentatively, D is TRBD2 (6 bases). The germline V gene encodes CDR1 KGHSH and CDR2 LQKENI. V was pared by 3 bases and J by 5 bases, with 14 bases between. The CDR3 sequence is 14 residues long. CDR3 in DNA: TGTGCCAGCTCACCGGGACTGACCCTGGACGAGCAGTACTTC. This gives the protein CASSPGLTLDEQYF.

The genes are TRBV5-4 and TRBJ2-7; 9 bases map to TRBD2. CDR1 is SGHNT, CDR2 YYREEE, per germline (reference sequence). The CDR3 covers 17 residues. Trimming cost V 0 bases and J 4 bases; bases outside gene matches: 11. This CDR3 reads CASSLVVLGLAPYEQYF. The CDR3 nucleotides are TGTGCCAGCAGCTTGGTTGTTTTAGGACTAGCGCCGTACGAGCAGTACTTC.

A remark on this clone: One end of the junction fails to match germline, which may point to a read error. The V and J genes are TRBV6-5 and TRBJ2-7; D uncertain. CDR3 length: 12 amino acids. Germline V gives CDR1 MNHEY, CDR2 SVGAGI. The CDR3 is CASGYGPSEQYF. The CDR3 DNA reads as TGTGCCAGCGGTTACGGCCCCTCCGAGCAGTACTTC.

The rearrangement joins TRBV5-1 to TRBJ2-7, with a weak D call TRBD2 (6 bases). V lost 2 bases and J lost 3, with 12 bases in between. Per the germline V gene, CDR1 is SGHRS and CDR2 is YFSETQ. This CDR3 comprises 14 residues. The CDR3 loop is CASSFGTGVYEQYF. The CDR3 coding sequence is TGCGCCAGCAGCTTTGGGACTGGGGTCTACGAGCAGTACTTC.

This rearrangement joins TRBV10-3 to TRBJ2-3; TRBD2 might be the D (5 bases). The germline V gene encodes CDR1 ENHRY and CDR2 SYGVKD. Trimming took 4 bases from V and 11 from J, leaving 10 bases between them. The length of the CDR3 is 11 residues. CDR3 residues: CAISGDYLQYF. The CDR3, as DNA: TGTGCCATCAGTGGAGACTACTTGCAGTATTTT.

This clone appeared a single time. The CDR3 sequence is CASSSPTGGEYGYTF. CDR3 nucleotide sequence: TGTGCCAGCAGTTCCCCCACAGGGGGCGAATATGGCTACACCTTC. This chain links TRBV28 with TRBJ1-2, with 9 positions matching TRBD1. CDR3 length: 15 residues. Germline V CDR1 and CDR2: MDHEN, SYDVKM. Trimming removed 4 bases from V and 5 bases from J; junction bases left unmatched: 8.

The chain carries TRBV2 and TRBJ2-3; 11 bases map to TRBD2. V dropped 5 bases and J dropped 5; count of bases not matched to a gene: 9. In germline, CDR1 is SNHLY, CDR2 FYNNEI. The CDR3 totals 16 residues. This CDR3 is CASSTRLAGTGDTQYF. The CDR3 nucleotides read TGTGCCAGCAGTACCCGACTAGCGGGAACCGGAGATACGCAGTATTTT.

This clone occurred a few times. This chain links TRBV9 with TRBJ2-1, with 7 bases lining up with TRBD2. J was trimmed by 7 bases and V by 0 bases; bases with no gene match: 7. CDR1 and CDR2 (germline): SGDLS, YYNGEE. This CDR3 has 15 residues. CDR3 nucleotides: TGTGCCAGCAGCGTAGAAGGCGGGAGAGGTAATGAGCAGTTCTTC. Protein product: CASSVEGGRGNEQFF.

The V call is TRBV4-3, the J call TRBJ2-5; D gene uncertain. CDR3 size: 14 residues. Germline V gives CDR1 LGHNA, CDR2 YSLEER. V lost 1 base, J lost 5 bases, and 11 bases lay in between. In DNA form, the CDR3 reads TGCGCCAGCAGCCAAGTAGCATTCGGTGAGACCCAGTACTTC. Protein product: CASSQVAFGETQYF.

This clone occurred a few times. The CDR3 is CASKRGPGGTSNQPQHF. DNA of the CDR3: TGTGCCAGTAAACGTGGTCCAGGGGGGACTAGCAATCAGCCCCAGCATTTT. The genes are TRBV19 and TRBJ1-5; TRBD1 agrees at 7 bases. The CDR3 loop spans 17 amino acids. CDR1 and CDR2 (germline): LNHDA, SQIVND (reference sequence). V dropped 7 bases and J dropped 0; count of bases not matched to a gene: 12. The complete variable domain, with remaining parts taken from reference TRBV19 and TRBJ1-5, reads DGGITQSPKYLFRKEGQNVTLSCEQNLNHDAMYWYRQDPGQGLRLIYYSQIVNDFQKGDIAEGYSVSREKKESFPLTVTSAQKNPTAFYLCASKRGPGGTSNQPQHFGDGTRLSIL.